The following is a T cell receptor (beta chain) sequence with its context. The time point was: cycle 4 day 1 (C4D1), after less than 7 weeks of nivolumab. There was relapse after autologous stem cell transplantation in every patient, and there was variation in brentuximab vedotin exposure. After thawing, PBMCs were subjected to magnetic negative selection to isolate CD8+ T cells. These data belong to a study of PD-1 blockade in classical Hodgkin lymphoma. In the study overall: Patients had nivolumab dosed at 3 mg/kg, delivered intravenously every 2 weeks.

Some clones are missing from TCRdb's copy, which holds only in-frame ones; the method was immunoSEQ multiplex PCR. The data hold 15,000 to 25,000 clones, with about nine tenths observed a single time. Per the germline V gene, CDR1 is MNHEY and CDR2 is SMNVEV (reference sequence). The CDR3 runs to 15 residues. The starting material was CD8+ T cells from blood, obtained before the fourth cycle of nivolumab. The clonotype was recovered from a human donor with classical Hodgkin lymphoma. V is TRBV27 and J is TRBJ2-5; D may be TRBD1 or TRBD2 (5 bases each). The better agreement between TRBJ2-7 and the DNA end casts doubt on the J call. CDR3 amino acids: CASSLIRTRDHEQYF. The CDR3 DNA is TGTGCCAGCAGTCTTATACGGACCCGGGACCACGAGCAGTACTTC.